The sequence of this T cell receptor beta chain was determined in a study of blood T cell repertoires in COVID-19. Study-level background: The origin of the acute and convalescent COVID-19 samples was the United States, Italy and Spain.

Repertoires were generated with immunoSEQ multiplex PCR, while TCRdb's copy carries only in-frame clones and drops some. The table lists roughly 53,000 clones, 75% to 80% of them singletons. The V and J ends lost 7 bases and 10 bases respectively, with 13 bases between them. The germline V gene has CDR1 MDHEN and CDR2 SYDVKM. The CDR3 length is 11 residues. The sample was peripheral blood. J is TRBJ1-1 and V is TRBV28, with TRBD1 as a possible D gene (6 bases). The receptor comes from a man between 65 and 85 years old with active or convalescent COVID-19. The CDR3 region is CASTGGGRAFF. The CDR3 nucleotides read TGTGCCAGCACCGGGGGGGGCCGAGCTTTCTTT. The full variable domain, rest sourced from reference TRBV28 and TRBJ1-1, is DVKVTQSSRYLVKRTGEKVFLECVQDMDHENMFWYRQDPGLGLRLIYFSYDVKMKEKGDIPEGYSVSREKKERFSLILESASTNQTSMYLCASTGGGRAFFGQGTRLTVV.